The rows below give T cell receptor beta chains drawn from one sample of a study of vaccination and CD4 T cells after COVID-19. TCRdb called the PCR reads again in MiXCR, with one record for every CDR3 protein. The sample yields approximately 20,000 distinct CDR3 sequences, roughly 34% seen once. Their target antigens are unknown. Material: CD4+ T cells from blood, cultured in vitro, obtained before SARS-CoV-2 vaccination. The receptors stem from a human donor who had recovered from COVID-19. Each CDR3 is given with its conserved first and last residue. D genes are given only for firm matches. Clone sizes are given selectively: once, few, many, or a class where the clone is expanded.

cdr3_nt cdr3_aa v_call d_call j_call cdr3_length clone_size
TGCGCCAGCAGTGACTCTGGGGCCAACGTCCTGACTTTC CASSDSGANVLTF TRBV10-2 . TRBJ2-6 13 few
TGTGCCAGCAGCGTAGTGGCAGGGGTTAGCACAGATACGCAGTATTTT CASSVVAGVSTDTQYF TRBV9 . TRBJ2-3 16 .
TGTGCCAGCTCACCGGGAGGGGACACTGAAGCTTTCTTT CASSPGGDTEAFF TRBV18 . TRBJ1-1 13 few
TGTGCCAGCAGCCCATCCGGTGGAGGCAATCAGCCCCAGCATTTT CASSPSGGGNQPQHF TRBV6-2/TRBV6-3 . TRBJ1-5 15 few
TGTGCCAGCAGCGGGGTCCGCCAAGAGACCCAGTACTTC CASSGVRQETQYF TRBV11-2 . TRBJ2-5 13 .
TGTGCCAGCAGCCCCAGCTCGGGGAGGAAACTGTTTTTT CASSPSSGRKLFF TRBV7-2 . TRBJ1-4 13 .
TGTGCCAGCTCCCGGGACGCGGCAGATACGCAGTATTTT CASSRDAADTQYF TRBV18 . TRBJ2-3 13 .
TGTGCCAGCAGTCCCGGGTTTCAAGAGACCCAGTACTTC CASSPGFQETQYF TRBV6-1 . TRBJ2-5 13 .
TGTGCCAGCAGTTTATCGAGTCTTCCGAACACTGAAGCTTTCTTT CASSLSSLPNTEAFF TRBV27 . TRBJ1-1 15 few
TGTGCCAGCAGGGATTTAGTCTACGAGCAGTACTTC CASRDLVYEQYF TRBV27 . TRBJ2-7 12 .
TGTGCCAGTAGTGACAGGGGTTATAGCAATCAGCCCCAGCATTTT CASSDRGYSNQPQHF TRBV19 TRBD1 TRBJ1-5 15 .
TGCAGCGTTGAGCCAGGGGGGAATCAGCCCCAGCATTTT CSVEPGGNQPQHF TRBV29-1 TRBD1 TRBJ1-5 13 .
TGTGCCAGTTCCTTAAATAGCGGGAGGGCTTCTTACGAGCAGTACTTC CASSLNSGRASYEQYF TRBV6-1 TRBD2 TRBJ2-7 16 few
TGTGCCAGTAGGATTGGGACAGGGGGCTGGGGTGAGCAGTTCTTC CASRIGTGGWGEQFF TRBV19 TRBD1 TRBJ2-1 15 few
TGTGCCAGCAGCCCGGACCTGGACGGGACTAGGAGAGGAAAACTGTTTTTT CASSPDLDGTRRGKLFF TRBV7-2 . TRBJ1-4 17 .
TGTGCCAGCAGCTCCTACCAGGGTTCCGATGGCTACACCTTC CASSSYQGSDGYTF TRBV7-2 . TRBJ1-2 14 few
TGCAGTGCTACGGCTAGCGGGAGGGTTGAGACCCAGTACTTC CSATASGRVETQYF TRBV20-1 TRBD2 TRBJ2-5 14 .
TGTGCCAGCCGCCGTTGGGGCACTGAAGCTTTCTTT CASRRWGTEAFF TRBV2 . TRBJ1-1 12 .
TGTGCCAGCAGCCCCCGAACCGGGACAGGGGGGAATCATAATTCACCCCTCCACTTT CASSPRTGTGGNHNSPLHF TRBV7-2 TRBD1 TRBJ1-6 19 .
TGCAGTGCTAGAAGCGGGCCAGGCCGTGGGAATGAAAAACTGTTTTTT CSARSGPGRGNEKLFF TRBV20-1 . TRBJ1-4 16 .
TGCAGTGCTAAGGGACACGTACCCAATGAGCAGTTCTTC CSAKGHVPNEQFF TRBV20-1 . TRBJ2-1 13 few
TGTGCCAGCAGCTTGGCAGGGATGAAGCACAATGAGCAGTTCTTC CASSLAGMKHNEQFF TRBV5-4 . TRBJ2-1 15 .
TGTGCCAGCAGTCAGACCGCTCGGCAGAACACTGAAGCTTTCTTT CASSQTARQNTEAFF TRBV6-1 . TRBJ1-1 15 .